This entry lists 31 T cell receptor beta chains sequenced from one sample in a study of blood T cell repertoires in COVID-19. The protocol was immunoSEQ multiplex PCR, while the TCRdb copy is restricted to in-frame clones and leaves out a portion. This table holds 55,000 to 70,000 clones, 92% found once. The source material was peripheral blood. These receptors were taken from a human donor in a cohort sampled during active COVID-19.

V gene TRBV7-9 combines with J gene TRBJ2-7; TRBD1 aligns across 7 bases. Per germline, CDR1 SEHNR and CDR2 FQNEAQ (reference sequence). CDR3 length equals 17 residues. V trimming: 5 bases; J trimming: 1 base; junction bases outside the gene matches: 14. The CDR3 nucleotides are TGTGCCAGCAGCCGACCTAGAGGACAGGTCGAGTCCTACGAGCAGTACTTC. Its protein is CASSRPRGQVESYEQYF.

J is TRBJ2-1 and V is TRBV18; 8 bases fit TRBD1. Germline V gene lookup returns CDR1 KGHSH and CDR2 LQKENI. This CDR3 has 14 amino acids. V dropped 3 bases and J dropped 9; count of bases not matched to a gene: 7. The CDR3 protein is CASSPGQDQGEQFF. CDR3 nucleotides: TGTGCCAGCTCACCGGGACAGGACCAGGGTGAGCAGTTCTTC.

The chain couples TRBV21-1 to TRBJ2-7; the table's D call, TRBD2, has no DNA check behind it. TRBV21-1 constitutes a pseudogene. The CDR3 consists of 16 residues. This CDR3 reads CASSKGSSGRSHEQYF. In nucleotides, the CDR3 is TGTGCCAGCAGCAAAGGATCTAGCGGGAGGAGCCACGAGCAGTACTTC.

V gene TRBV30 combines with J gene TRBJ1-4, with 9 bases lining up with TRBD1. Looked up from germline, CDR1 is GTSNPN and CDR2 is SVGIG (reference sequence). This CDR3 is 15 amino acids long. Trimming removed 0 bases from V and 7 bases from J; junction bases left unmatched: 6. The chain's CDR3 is CAWSVRDRVPEKLFF. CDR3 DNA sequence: TGTGCCTGGAGTGTTAGGGACAGGGTTCCTGAAAAACTGTTTTTT.

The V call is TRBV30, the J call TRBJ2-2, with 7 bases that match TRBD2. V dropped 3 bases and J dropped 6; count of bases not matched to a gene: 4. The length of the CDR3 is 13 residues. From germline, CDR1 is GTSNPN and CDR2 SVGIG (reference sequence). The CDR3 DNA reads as TGTGCCTGGAGGTGGGAGGGATCCGGGGAGCTGTTTTTT. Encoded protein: CAWRWEGSGELFF.

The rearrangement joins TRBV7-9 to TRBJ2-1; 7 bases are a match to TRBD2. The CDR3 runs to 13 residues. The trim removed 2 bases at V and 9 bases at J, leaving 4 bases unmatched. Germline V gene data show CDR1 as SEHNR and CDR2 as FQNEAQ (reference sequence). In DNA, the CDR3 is TGTGCCAGCAGCTTACTAGCGGAGGGTGAGCAGTTCTTC. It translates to CASSLLAEGEQFF.

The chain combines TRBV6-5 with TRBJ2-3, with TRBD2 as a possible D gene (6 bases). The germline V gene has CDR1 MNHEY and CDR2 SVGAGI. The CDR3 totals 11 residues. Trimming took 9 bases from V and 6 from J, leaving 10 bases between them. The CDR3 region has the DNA TGTGCCAGTTCGGGGGAGGATACGCAGTATTTT. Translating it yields CASSGEDTQYF.

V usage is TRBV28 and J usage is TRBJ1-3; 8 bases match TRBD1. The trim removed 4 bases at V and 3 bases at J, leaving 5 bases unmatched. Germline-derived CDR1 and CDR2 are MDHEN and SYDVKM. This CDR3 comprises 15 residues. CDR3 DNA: TGTGCCAGCAGTTGGACAGGGCAGGTTGGAAACACCATATATTTT. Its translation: CASSWTGQVGNTIYF.

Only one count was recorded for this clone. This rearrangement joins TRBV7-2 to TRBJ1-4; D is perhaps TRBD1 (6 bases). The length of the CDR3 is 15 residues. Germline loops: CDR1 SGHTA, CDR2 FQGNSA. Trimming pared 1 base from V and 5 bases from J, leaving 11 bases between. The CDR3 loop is CASSLGGHLNEKLFF. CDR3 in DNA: TGTGCCAGCAGCTTAGGGGGACATTTAAATGAAAAACTGTTTTTT.

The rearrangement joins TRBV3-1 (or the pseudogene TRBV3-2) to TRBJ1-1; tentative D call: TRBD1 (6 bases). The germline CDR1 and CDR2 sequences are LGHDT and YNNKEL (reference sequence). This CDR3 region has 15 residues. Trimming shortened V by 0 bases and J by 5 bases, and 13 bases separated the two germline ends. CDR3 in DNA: TGTGCCAGCAGCCAAGATCGAGCCAGGGGAACTGAAGCTTTCTTT. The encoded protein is CASSQDRARGTEAFF.

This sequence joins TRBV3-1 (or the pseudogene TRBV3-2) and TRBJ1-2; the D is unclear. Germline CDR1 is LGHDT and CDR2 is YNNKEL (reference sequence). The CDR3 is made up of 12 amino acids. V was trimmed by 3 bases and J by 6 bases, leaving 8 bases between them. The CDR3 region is CASSQAGNGYTF. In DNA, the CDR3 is TGTGCCAGCAGCCAGGCGGGGAATGGCTACACCTTC.

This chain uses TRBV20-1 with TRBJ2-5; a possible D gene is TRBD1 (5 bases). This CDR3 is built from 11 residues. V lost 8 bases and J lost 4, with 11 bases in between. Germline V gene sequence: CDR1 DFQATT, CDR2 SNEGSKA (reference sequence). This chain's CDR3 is CSIQEGETQYF. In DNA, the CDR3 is TGCAGTATACAGGAAGGAGAGACCCAGTACTTC.

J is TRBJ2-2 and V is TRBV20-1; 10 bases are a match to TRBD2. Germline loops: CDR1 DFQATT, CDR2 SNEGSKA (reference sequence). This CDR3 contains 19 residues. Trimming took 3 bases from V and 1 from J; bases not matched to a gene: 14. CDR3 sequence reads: CSASNLRGLAEKNTGELFF. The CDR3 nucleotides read TGCAGTGCTAGTAATCTTAGAGGACTAGCGGAGAAGAACACCGGGGAGCTGTTTTTT.

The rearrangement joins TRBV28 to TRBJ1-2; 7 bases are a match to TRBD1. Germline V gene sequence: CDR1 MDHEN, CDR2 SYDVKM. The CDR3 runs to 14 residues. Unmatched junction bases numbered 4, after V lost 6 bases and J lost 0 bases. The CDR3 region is CASSLTGTNYGYTF. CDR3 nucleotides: TGTGCCAGCAGCTTGACAGGGACTAACTATGGCTACACCTTC.

The DNA of the CDR3 is TGTGCCAGCGGGGGGGGAGCGACAGATACGCAGTATTTT. It encodes CASGGGATDTQYF. This sequence joins TRBV6-5 and TRBJ2-3, with 7 bases identical to TRBD2. The CDR3 has 13 amino acids. V trimming: 8 bases; J trimming: 3 bases; junction bases outside the gene matches: 5. Looked up from germline, CDR1 is MNHEY and CDR2 is SVGAGI.

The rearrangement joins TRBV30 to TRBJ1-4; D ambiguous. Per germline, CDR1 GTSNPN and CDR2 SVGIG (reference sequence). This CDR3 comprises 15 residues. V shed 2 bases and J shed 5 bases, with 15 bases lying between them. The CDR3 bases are TGTGCCTGGAGTCATGAGCCAGGTCTCAATGAAAAACTGTTTTTT. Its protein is CAWSHEPGLNEKLFF. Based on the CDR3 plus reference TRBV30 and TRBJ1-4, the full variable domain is SQTIHQWPATLVQPVGSPLSLECTVEGTSNPNLYWYRQAAGRGLQLLFYSVGIGQISSEVPQNLSASRPQDRQFILSSKKLLLSDSGFYLCAWSHEPGLNEKLFFGSGTQLSVL.

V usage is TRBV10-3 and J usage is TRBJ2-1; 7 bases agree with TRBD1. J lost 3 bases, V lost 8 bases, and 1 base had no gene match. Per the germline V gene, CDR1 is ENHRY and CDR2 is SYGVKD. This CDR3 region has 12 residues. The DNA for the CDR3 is TGTGCCATCGGACAGGACTACAATGAGCAGTTCTTC. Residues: CAIGQDYNEQFF.

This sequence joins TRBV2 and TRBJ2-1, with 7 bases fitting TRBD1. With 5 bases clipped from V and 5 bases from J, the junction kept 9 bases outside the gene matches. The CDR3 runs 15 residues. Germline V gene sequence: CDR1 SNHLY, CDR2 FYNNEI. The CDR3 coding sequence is TGTGCCAGCAGTCTTCCGGGACAGAATAACAATGAGCAGTTCTTC. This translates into CASSLPGQNNNEQFF.

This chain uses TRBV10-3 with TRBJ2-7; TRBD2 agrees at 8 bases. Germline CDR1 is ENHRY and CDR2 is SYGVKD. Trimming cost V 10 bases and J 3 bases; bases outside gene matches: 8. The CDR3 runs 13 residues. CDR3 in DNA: TGTGCCAAGCCCGGGACTAGTAACTACGAGCAGTACTTC. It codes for CAKPGTSNYEQYF.

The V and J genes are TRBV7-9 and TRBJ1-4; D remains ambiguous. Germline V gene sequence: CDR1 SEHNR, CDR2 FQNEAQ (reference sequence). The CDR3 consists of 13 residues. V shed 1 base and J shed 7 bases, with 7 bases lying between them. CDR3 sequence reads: CASSLGAGEKLFF. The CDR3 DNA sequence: TGTGCCAGCAGCTTAGGTGCGGGTGAAAAACTGTTTTTT.

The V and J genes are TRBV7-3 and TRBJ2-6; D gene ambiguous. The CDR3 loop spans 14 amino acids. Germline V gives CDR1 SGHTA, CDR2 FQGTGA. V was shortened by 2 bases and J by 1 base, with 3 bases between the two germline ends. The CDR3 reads CASSLSSGANVLTF. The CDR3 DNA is TGTGCCAGCAGCTTATCATCTGGGGCCAACGTCCTGACTTTC.

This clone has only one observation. CDR3 nucleotide sequence: TGCGCCAGCAGCCTGCCGGGGGTCCAAGAGACCCAGTACTTC. Protein: CASSLPGVQETQYF. V usage is TRBV5-1 and J usage is TRBJ2-5; D possibly corresponds to TRBD2 (6 bases). Germline loops: CDR1 SGHRS, CDR2 YFSETQ. Trimming removed 4 bases at V and 1 base at J, with 11 bases between. CDR3 length equals 14 residues.

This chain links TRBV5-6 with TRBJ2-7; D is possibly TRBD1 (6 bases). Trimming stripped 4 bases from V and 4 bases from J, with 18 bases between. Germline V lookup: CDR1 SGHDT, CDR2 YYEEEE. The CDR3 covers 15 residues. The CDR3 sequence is CASSLLDSHFYEQYF. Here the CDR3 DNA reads TGTGCCAGCAGCCTACTGGACAGTCACTTTTACGAGCAGTACTTC.

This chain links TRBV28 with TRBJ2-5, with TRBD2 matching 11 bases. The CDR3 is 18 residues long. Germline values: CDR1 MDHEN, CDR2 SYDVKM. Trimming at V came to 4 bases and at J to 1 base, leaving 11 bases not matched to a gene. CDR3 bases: TGTGCCAGCAGTTCCCTCCCTCGACTAGCGGGGACCCAAGAGACCCAGTACTTC. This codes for CASSSLPRLAGTQETQYF.

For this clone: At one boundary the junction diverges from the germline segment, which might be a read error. The CDR3: CASSLYGQPLSPDF. CDR3 coding DNA: TGTGCCAGCTCGCTATACGGACAGCCACTCAGTCCCGATTTT. This rearrangement joins TRBV18 to TRBJ1-3, with D maybe TRBD1 (6 bases). CDR1 and CDR2 from the germline V gene are KGHSH and LQKENI. The CDR3 is 14 amino acids.

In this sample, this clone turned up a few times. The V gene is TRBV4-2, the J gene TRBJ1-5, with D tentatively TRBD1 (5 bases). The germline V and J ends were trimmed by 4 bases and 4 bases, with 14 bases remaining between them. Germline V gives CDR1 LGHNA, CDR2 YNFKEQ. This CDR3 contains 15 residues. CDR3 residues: CASSRYGEGNQPQHF. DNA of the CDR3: TGTGCCAGCAGCCGGTACGGGGAGGGGAATCAGCCCCAGCATTTT.

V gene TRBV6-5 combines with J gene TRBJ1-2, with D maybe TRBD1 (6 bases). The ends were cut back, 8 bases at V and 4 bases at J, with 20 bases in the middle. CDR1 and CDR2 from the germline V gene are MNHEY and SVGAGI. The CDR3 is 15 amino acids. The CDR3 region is CASGRGGRGFYGYTF. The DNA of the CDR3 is TGTGCCAGCGGAAGAGGCGGCAGGGGATTCTATGGCTACACCTTC.

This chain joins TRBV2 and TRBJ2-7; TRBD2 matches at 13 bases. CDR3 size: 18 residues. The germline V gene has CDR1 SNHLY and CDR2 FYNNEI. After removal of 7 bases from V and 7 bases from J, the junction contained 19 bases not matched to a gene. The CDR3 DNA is TGTGCCAGCACCGGGACAGGGGGGACTAGCGGGACCGGGAGGGAGCAGTACTTC. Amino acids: CASTGTGGTSGTGREQYF.

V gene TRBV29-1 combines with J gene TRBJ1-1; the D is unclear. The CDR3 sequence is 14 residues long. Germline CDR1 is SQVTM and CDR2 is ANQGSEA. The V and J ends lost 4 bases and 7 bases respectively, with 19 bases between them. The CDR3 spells CSVGVGPLGGEAFF. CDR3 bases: TGCAGCGTTGGAGTAGGGCCCCTCGGAGGTGAAGCTTTCTTT.

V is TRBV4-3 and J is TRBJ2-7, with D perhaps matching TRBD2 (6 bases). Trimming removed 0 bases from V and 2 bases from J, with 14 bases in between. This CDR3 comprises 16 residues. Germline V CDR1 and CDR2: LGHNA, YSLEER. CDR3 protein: CASSQDSGGAAYEQYF. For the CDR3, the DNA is TGCGCCAGCAGCCAAGATTCCGGGGGAGCGGCCTACGAGCAGTACTTC.

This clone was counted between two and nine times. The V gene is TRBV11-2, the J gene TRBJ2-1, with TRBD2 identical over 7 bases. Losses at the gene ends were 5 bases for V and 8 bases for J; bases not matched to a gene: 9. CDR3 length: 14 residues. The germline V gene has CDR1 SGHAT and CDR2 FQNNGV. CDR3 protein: CASSPLLAVDEQFF. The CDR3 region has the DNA TGTGCCAGCAGCCCGCTCCTAGCGGTGGATGAGCAGTTCTTC.